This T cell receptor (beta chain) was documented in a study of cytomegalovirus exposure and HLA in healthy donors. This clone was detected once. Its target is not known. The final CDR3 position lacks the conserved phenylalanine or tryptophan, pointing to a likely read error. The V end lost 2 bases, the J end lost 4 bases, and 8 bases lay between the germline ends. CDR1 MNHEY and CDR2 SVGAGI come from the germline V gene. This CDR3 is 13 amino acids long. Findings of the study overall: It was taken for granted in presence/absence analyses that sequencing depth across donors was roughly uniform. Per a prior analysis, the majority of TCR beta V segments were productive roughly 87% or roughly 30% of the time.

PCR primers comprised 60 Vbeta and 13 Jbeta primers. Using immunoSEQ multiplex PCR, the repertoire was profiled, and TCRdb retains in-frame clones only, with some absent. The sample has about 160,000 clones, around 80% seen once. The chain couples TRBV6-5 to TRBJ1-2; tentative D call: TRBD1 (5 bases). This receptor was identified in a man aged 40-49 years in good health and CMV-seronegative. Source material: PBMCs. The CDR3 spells CASSYGGGYGYTL. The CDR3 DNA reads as TGTGCCAGCAGTTACGGGGGGGGCTATGGCTACACCCTC.